One and the same sample provided the 9 T cell receptor beta chains below, sequenced in a study of multiple sclerosis patients with progressive multifocal leukoencephalopathy. The protocol was immunoSEQ multiplex PCR, while the TCRdb copy is restricted to in-frame clones and leaves out a portion. This sample carries 25,000 to 35,000 clones, less than 90% of them seen once, and the ten largest clones take about 3.2%. Described time point: time of PML onset. Sequencing used PBMCs, obtained from a patient treated with natalizumab. The receptor source for this set is a human donor with progressive multifocal leukoencephalopathy.

The genes are TRBV7-8 and TRBJ2-7; TRBD1 aligns across 7 bases. The V gene end was trimmed by 2 bases and the J gene end by 7 bases; junction bases not matched to a gene: 5. The V gene's germline CDR1 is SGHVS and CDR2 FQNEAQ. The CDR3 sequence is 13 residues long. CDR3 in amino acids: CASSLSPRGEQYF. CDR3 sequence (DNA): TGTGCCAGCAGCTTAAGCCCCAGGGGGGAGCAGTACTTC.

The rearrangement joins TRBV19 to TRBJ1-3; D is ambiguous. The CDR3 contains 13 residues. Trimming shortened V by 5 bases and J by 1 base, and 6 bases separated the two germline ends. The germline CDR1 and CDR2 sequences are LNHDA and SQIVND (reference sequence). The CDR3 is CASSAASGNTIYF. CDR3 sequence (DNA): TGTGCCAGTAGTGCTGCGTCTGGAAACACCATATATTTT.

The rearrangement joins TRBV2 to TRBJ2-2; 7 bases map to TRBD2. CDR1 and CDR2 from the germline V gene are SNHLY and FYNNEI. The CDR3 has 14 amino acids. V shed 7 bases, J shed 6 bases, and the junction held 8 bases outside the gene matches. The CDR3 loop reads CASMAREMAGELFF. CDR3 nucleotide sequence: TGTGCCAGCATGGCGCGGGAGATGGCCGGGGAGCTGTTTTTT.

V gene TRBV9 combines with J gene TRBJ1-2; D unclear. The CDR3 loop spans 15 amino acids. The V end was cut by 0 bases, the J end by 4 bases, with 13 bases between. CDR1 is SGDLS, CDR2 YYNGEE, per germline. This chain's CDR3 is CASSVDSAVPYGYTF. Written as DNA, the CDR3 is TGTGCCAGCAGCGTAGACTCCGCAGTTCCCTATGGCTACACCTTC.

The V call is TRBV10-3, the J call TRBJ1-1; 9 bases line up with TRBD1. V shed 6 bases and J 5 bases; nucleotides not matched to a gene: 7. CDR1 is ENHRY, CDR2 SYGVKD, per germline. The CDR3 has 14 residues. DNA of the CDR3: TGTGCCATCAGGGCGGACAGGGGAGAAACTGAAGCTTTCTTT. Its protein is CAIRADRGETEAFF.

The chain employs TRBV6-1 and TRBJ2-7; TRBD2 matches at 8 bases. The germline gives CDR1 MNHNS, CDR2 SASEGT. CDR3 length: 15 amino acids. The junction had 7 bases not matched to a gene; V was cut back by 3 bases and J by 3 bases. The CDR3 nucleotides are TGTGCCAGCAGTGACCCAGGGCTAGCGGGCTACGAGCAGTACTTC. Translation gives CASSDPGLAGYEQYF.

Details on this clone: Relative to the germline gene, one junction end is altered; a read error may explain this. This chain joins TRBV15 and TRBJ2-2; D is unresolved. The CDR3 length is 15 residues. Germline V gene data show CDR1 as LNHNV and CDR2 as YYDKDF (reference sequence). CDR3 sequence: CATSGDYANTGELFF. The CDR3 DNA sequence: TGTGCCACCAGCGGAGATTACGCTAACACCGGGGAGCTGTTTTTT.

This chain joins TRBV6-5 and TRBJ2-2, with D maybe TRBD1 (5 bases). V gave up 0 bases and J gave up 6 bases, with 8 bases separating them. The CDR3 covers 14 residues. Germline assignment: CDR1 MNHEY and CDR2 SVGAGI. The CDR3 DNA is TGTGCCAGCAGTTACTCGACAGTATCCGGGGAGCTGTTTTTT. This sequence encodes CASSYSTVSGELFF.

The chain joins TRBV13 to TRBJ2-3, with 10 bases matching TRBD1. This CDR3 comprises 16 residues. V lost 0 bases to trimming and J lost 8 bases; unmatched junction nucleotides: 8. CDR1 and CDR2 (germline): PRHDT, FYEKMQ (reference sequence). This CDR3 is CASSLGGTGVSGTQYF. In nucleotides, the CDR3 is TGTGCCAGCAGCTTAGGTGGGACAGGGGTATCAGGTACGCAGTATTTT.